A selection of T cell receptor beta chains follows, all from one sample in a study of blood T cell repertoires in COVID-19. Repertoires were generated with immunoSEQ multiplex PCR, while TCRdb's copy carries only in-frame clones and drops some. The sample has about 64,000 clones, 88% seen once. Sequencing input: peripheral blood. All receptors come from a woman aged 60-70 years with COVID-19, enrolled during active disease. Each CDR3 is given without its conserved first and last residue. D genes are given only for firm matches.

d_call v_call cdr3_aa
NA TRBV5-1 ASSSGQGPKETQY
NA TRBV5-1 ASSLFGGKENTIY
TRBD1 TRBV5-8 ASSSPRGPSYEQY
TRBD2 TRBV15 ATSPGGGNEQF
TRBD1 TRBV18 ASSSGQMNTEAF
NA TRBV19 ASSIDVGVYNEQF
NA TRBV5-1 ASSLSGFNNSPLH
NA TRBV7-8 ASSFIGGGNEQF
NA TRBV2 ASKSIRKTQY
NA TRBV10-3 AISESPGAGYEQY
NA TRBV6-2/TRBV6-3 ASSYSSDGLSNQPQH
TRBD1 TRBV7-9 ASSTTGGHQPQH
TRBD1 TRBV6-5 ASSLGQSLNQPQH
TRBD1 TRBV5-4 ASSQTGRTTNEKLF
NA TRBV27 ASSLSRGEQF
NA TRBV28 ASREGGTDTQY
NA TRBV14 ASSQDQLNEQF
TRBD1 TRBV5-8 ASSLEGGFETQY
NA TRBV7-8 ASSLAGRDTEAF
NA TRBV11-2 ASSPQLGNYGYT
TRBD1 TRBV5-1 ASSLGGQGLYEQY
TRBD1 TRBV5-1 ASRRQGAAEGYT
TRBD1 TRBV5-1 ASSAQGGAQPQH
TRBD1 TRBV7-2 ASSLDRGKPQH
TRBD1 TRBV19 ASSMPPGRGRTEAF
TRBD1 TRBV5-4 ASSLVGDSGEAF
NA TRBV6-5 ASVGLRNYGYT
NA TRBV18 ASSRSSENQPQH